This T cell receptor (beta chain) came from a study of OX40 agonist ivuxolimab in advanced cancers. Study-level results: Also showing low normalized T-cell clonal expansion were some of the nonresponders. Patients with a partial response at 0.1-3.0 mg/kg had among the lowest clonal expansion.

On this clone itself: The antigen is not known.

Sampled blood was obtained at baseline, cycle 4 day 1, and cycle 7 day 1. Only in-frame clones appear in the TCRdb table, and some are missing; sequencing was by immunoSEQ multiplex PCR. The data show 55,000 to 70,000 clones, approximately 84% seen once. This CDR3 comprises 13 residues. Germline values: CDR1 SEHNR, CDR2 FQNEAQ (reference sequence). The ends were cut back, 1 base at V and 4 bases at J, with 8 bases in the middle. The TCR originated in an adult with an advanced solid tumor such as melanoma, head and neck, liver or kidney cancer. The material sequenced was CD4+ or CD8+ T cells sorted from blood, taken in a trial of the OX40 agonist ivuxolimab. The chain joins TRBV7-9 to TRBJ2-7, with unresolved D. CDR3 sequence: CASSLVSQYEQYF. For the CDR3, the DNA is TGTGCCAGCAGCTTAGTCAGCCAATACGAGCAGTACTTC.